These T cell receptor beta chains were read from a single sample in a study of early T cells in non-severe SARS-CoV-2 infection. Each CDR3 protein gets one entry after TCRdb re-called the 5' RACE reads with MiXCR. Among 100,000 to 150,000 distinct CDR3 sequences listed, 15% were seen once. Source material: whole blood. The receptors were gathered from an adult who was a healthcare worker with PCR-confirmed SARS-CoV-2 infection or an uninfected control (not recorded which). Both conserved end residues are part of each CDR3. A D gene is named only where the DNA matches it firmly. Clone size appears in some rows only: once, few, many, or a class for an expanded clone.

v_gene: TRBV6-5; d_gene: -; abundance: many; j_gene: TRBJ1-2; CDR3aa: CASSYSTRGTSGYTF; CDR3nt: TGTGCCAGCAGTTACTCGACCAGGGGAACCTCCGGCTACACCTTC
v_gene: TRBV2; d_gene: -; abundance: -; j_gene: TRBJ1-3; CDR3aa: CAYKAASGNTIYF; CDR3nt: TGTGCCTATAAGGCGGCCTCTGGAAACACCATATATTTT
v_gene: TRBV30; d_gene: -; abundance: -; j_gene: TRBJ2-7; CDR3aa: CALVSIGPYEQYF; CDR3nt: TGTGCCTTGGTTTCGATCGGGCCCTACGAGCAGTACTTC
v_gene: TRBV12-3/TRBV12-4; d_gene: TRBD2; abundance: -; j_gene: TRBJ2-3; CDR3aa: CASSFGAGGSTDTQYF; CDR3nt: TGTGCCAGCAGTTTTGGAGCGGGGGGATCCACAGATACGCAGTATTTT
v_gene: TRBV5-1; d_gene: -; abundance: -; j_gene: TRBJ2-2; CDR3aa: CASSFRRGSTGELFF; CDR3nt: TGCGCCAGCAGCTTCCGCAGGGGCTCCACCGGGGAGCTGTTTTTT
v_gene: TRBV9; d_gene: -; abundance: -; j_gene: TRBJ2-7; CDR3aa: CASSVRAGATYEQYF; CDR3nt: TGTGCCAGCAGCGTCCGGGCGGGGGCCACCTACGAGCAGTACTTC
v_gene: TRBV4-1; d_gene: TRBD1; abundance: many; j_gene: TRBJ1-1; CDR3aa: CASSQGPTGRYTEAFF; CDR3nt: TGCGCCAGCAGCCAAGGGCCGACAGGGAGGTACACTGAAGCTTTCTTT
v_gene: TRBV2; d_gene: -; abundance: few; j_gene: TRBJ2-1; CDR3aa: CASSESPDSSYNEQFF; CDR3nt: TGTGCCAGCAGTGAATCCCCAGACAGCTCCTACAATGAGCAGTTCTTC
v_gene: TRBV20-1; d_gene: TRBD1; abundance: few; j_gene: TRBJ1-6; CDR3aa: CSASNAGTGYSPLHF; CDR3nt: TGCAGTGCTAGCAACGCCGGGACAGGGTATTCACCCCTCCACTTT
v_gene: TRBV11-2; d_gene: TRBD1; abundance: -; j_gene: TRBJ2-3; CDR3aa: CASNGQGMNTQYF; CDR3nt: TGTGCCAGCAATGGACAGGGGATGAATACGCAGTATTTT
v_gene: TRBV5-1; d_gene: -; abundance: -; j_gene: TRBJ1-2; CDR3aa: CASSPSPAGYGYTF; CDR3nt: TGCGCCAGCAGCCCAAGCCCCGCGGGCTATGGCTACACCTTC
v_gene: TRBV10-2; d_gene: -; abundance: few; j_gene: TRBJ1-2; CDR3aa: CASLHPVNYGYTF; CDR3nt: TGCGCCAGCCTCCACCCCGTGAACTATGGCTACACCTTC
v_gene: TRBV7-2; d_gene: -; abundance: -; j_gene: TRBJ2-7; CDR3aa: CATSLGSYEQYF; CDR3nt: TGTGCCACTTCGCTAGGCTCCTACGAGCAGTACTTC
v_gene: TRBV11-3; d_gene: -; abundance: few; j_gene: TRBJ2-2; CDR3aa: CASSPRGGQGNTGELFF; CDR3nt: TGTGCCAGCAGCCCCCGCGGAGGTCAGGGGAACACCGGGGAGCTGTTTTTT
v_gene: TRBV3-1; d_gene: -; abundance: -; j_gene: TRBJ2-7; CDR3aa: CASSQDAGQSSYEQYF; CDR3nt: TGTGCCAGCAGCCAAGACGCAGGTCAAAGCTCCTACGAGCAGTACTTC
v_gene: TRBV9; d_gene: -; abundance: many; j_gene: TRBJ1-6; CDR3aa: CASSEGPNSPLHF; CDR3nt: TGTGCCAGCAGCGAAGGGCCAAATTCACCCCTCCACTTT
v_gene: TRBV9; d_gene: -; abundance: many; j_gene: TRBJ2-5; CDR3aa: CASSVTGHPQETQYF; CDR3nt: TGTGCCAGCAGCGTAACCGGACACCCACAAGAGACCCAGTACTTC
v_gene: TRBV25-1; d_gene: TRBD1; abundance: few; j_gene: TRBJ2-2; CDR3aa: CANQSETTGAENTGELFF; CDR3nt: TGTGCCAACCAGAGCGAAACCACAGGGGCGGAGAACACCGGGGAGCTGTTTTTT
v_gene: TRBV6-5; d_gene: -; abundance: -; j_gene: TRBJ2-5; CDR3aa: CASSYYKVQETQYF; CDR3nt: TGTGCCAGCAGTTACTACAAAGTCCAAGAGACCCAGTACTTC
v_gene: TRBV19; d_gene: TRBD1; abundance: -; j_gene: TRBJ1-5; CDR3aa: CASIAGQGNQPQHF; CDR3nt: TGTGCCAGTATAGCGGGACAGGGGAATCAGCCCCAGCATTTT
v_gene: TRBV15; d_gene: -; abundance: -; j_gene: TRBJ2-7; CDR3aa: CATSGDITYEQYF; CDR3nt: TGTGCCACCAGCGGGGACATCACCTACGAGCAGTACTTC
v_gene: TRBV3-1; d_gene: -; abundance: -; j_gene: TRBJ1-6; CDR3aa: CASSLGGASYSPLHF; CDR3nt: TGTGCCAGCAGCCTGGGGGGCGCGAGTTATTCACCCCTCCACTTT
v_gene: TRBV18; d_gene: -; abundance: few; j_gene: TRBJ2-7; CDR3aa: CASSPRQGEQYF; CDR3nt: TGTGCCAGCTCACCACGGCAGGGCGAGCAGTACTTC
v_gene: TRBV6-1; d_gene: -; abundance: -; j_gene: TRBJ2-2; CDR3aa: CASSSMSTGELFF; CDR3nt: TGTGCCAGCAGTTCGATGAGCACCGGGGAGCTGTTTTTT
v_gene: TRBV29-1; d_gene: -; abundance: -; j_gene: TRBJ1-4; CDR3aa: CSVWGDNEKLFF; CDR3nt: TGCAGCGTTTGGGGGGATAACGAAAAACTGTTTTTT
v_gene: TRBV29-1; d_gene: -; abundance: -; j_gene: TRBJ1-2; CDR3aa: CSVEDLIRGTEPFNYGYTF; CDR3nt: TGCAGCGTTGAAGATCTGATTCGGGGGACGGAGCCTTTTAACTATGGCTACACCTTC